This note documents a single TCR beta chain sequence. What it recognizes is unknown. The sample comes from a study of cytomegalovirus exposure and HLA in healthy donors. Study-level background: From some 190 million T cells, an earlier analysis saw roughly 120 million unique TCR beta sequences. Counted in an early data release were about 85 million unique TCRs from HLA-typed donors. Study-wide results and caveats: Immune exposure information available was restricted to CMV serostatus. Some public TCRs appeared in many individuals, while most sequences were rare.

The PCR was carried out with 60 Vbeta primers and 13 Jbeta primers. Only in-frame clones appear in the TCRdb table, and some are missing; sequencing was by immunoSEQ multiplex PCR. This table has around 94,000 clones, over 80% appearing once. The germline CDR1 and CDR2 sequences are SNHLY and FYNNEI. The V and J ends lost 6 bases and 7 bases, in that order; junction bases with no gene match: 7. CDR3 length: 14 residues. V and J are TRBV2 and TRBJ2-7; TRBD2 aligns across 12 bases. Sequences were obtained from PBMCs. The origin of this receptor is a man in his forties in good health and CMV-seronegative. The CDR3 DNA reads as TGTGCCAGCAGCGGTCTAGCGGGGGGGGAGGAGCAGTACTTC. As protein: CASSGLAGGEEQYF. The entire variable domain, with the rest obtained from reference TRBV2 and TRBJ2-7, is as follows: EPEVTQTPSHQVTQMGQEVILRCVPISNHLYFYWYRQILGQKVEFLVSFYNNEISEKSEIFDDQFSVERPDGSNFTLKIRSTKLEDSAMYFCASSGLAGGEEQYFGPGTRLTVT.